Below are 19 T cell receptor beta chains sequenced from a single sample in a study of persistence of HIV-infected CD4 T cells. Their target antigens are unknown. The libraries were made with immunoSEQ version 4 in survey mode. Profiling relied on immunoSEQ multiplex PCR, and the TCRdb table lists in-frame clones only, not all of them. The sample shows 25,000 to 40,000 clones, about four fifths of them seen only once. An overlapping HIV-1 Gag peptide pool stimulated these cells at about 1 ug/peptide/mL. CD40L/CD69 double-negative CD45RO-high memory CD4+ T cells were collected. Sequenced material: CD4+ T cells sorted from PBMCs after roughly 18-hour stimulation, taken from a patient who received antiretroviral therapy. The receptors originated from an adult woman with HIV who was CMV-seropositive.

The V and J genes are TRBV6-1 and TRBJ2-7, with D tentatively TRBD1 (6 bases). The V and J ends lost 0 bases and 0 bases respectively, with 18 bases between them. CDR3 length: 18 amino acids. Per germline, CDR1 MNHNS and CDR2 SASEGT. CDR3 DNA: TGTGCCAGCAGTGAAGCGAGAAAAGGACAGACGAGCTCCTACGAGCAGTACTTC. Translating gives CASSEARKGQTSSYEQYF.

This clone has only one observation. This chain connects TRBV28 to TRBJ2-5; TRBD2 aligns across 8 bases. J gave up 4 bases and V 4 bases, and 8 bases lay outside the gene matches. The CDR3 runs 15 residues. CDR1 MDHEN and CDR2 SYDVKM come from the germline V gene. CDR3 residues: CASSSGRGWGETQYF. DNA of the CDR3: TGTGCCAGCAGTTCCGGGAGGGGATGGGGAGAGACCCAGTACTTC. Complete variable domain (other parts from reference TRBV28 and TRBJ2-5): DVKVTQSSRYLVKRTGEKVFLECVQDMDHENMFWYRQDPGLGLRLIYFSYDVKMKEKGDIPEGYSVSREKKERFSLILESASTNQTSMYLCASSSGRGWGETQYFGPGTRLLVL.

This clone occurred once. The chain couples TRBV3-1 (or the pseudogene TRBV3-2) to TRBJ1-1; D is uncertain. The CDR3 consists of 14 residues. Germline V gene data show CDR1 as LGHDT and CDR2 as YNNKEL (reference sequence). V was cut by 1 base and J by 1 base, with 7 bases left in between. CDR3 region: CASSQAVTNTEAFF. The CDR3 DNA reads as TGTGCCAGCAGCCAAGCGGTTACGAACACTGAAGCTTTCTTT.

The chain links TRBV6-5 to TRBJ2-3; 8 bases are a match to TRBD1. The CDR3 has 14 residues. The germline V gene encodes CDR1 MNHEY and CDR2 SVGAGI. V was clipped by 6 bases and J by 3 bases; unmatched bases: 5. The CDR3 bases are TGTGCCAGCAGCAGGACAGGGAATACAGATACGCAGTATTTT. Residues: CASSRTGNTDTQYF.

J is TRBJ2-7 and V is TRBV7-8, with 9 bases identical to TRBD2. Per the germline V gene, CDR1 is SGHVS and CDR2 is FQNEAQ. The CDR3 consists of 15 residues. After removal of 1 base from V and 5 bases from J, the junction contained 6 bases not matched to a gene. The CDR3 here is CASSLGSGSGHEQYF. In nucleotides, the CDR3 is TGTGCCAGCAGCTTAGGTAGCGGGAGTGGCCACGAGCAGTACTTC.

This clone came up a few times. The chain has TRBV24-1 and TRBJ1-1, with D maybe TRBD1 (5 bases). The ends were cut back, 7 bases at V and 0 bases at J, with 11 bases in the middle. The CDR3 is 14 amino acids. Looked up from germline, CDR1 is KGHDR and CDR2 is SFDVKD. This chain's CDR3 is CATRFRVMNTEAFF. In DNA, the CDR3 is TGTGCCACCAGATTCAGGGTTATGAACACTGAAGCTTTCTTT.

The chain recombines TRBV18 with TRBJ1-2; 7 nucleotides match TRBD1. CDR3 length: 14 residues. The trim removed 6 bases at V and 4 bases at J, leaving 8 bases unmatched. Looked up from germline, CDR1 is KGHSH and CDR2 is LQKENI. CDR3 amino acids: CASSQGQDSYGYTF. For the CDR3, the DNA is TGTGCCAGCTCTCAAGGACAGGACAGCTATGGCTACACCTTC.

This CDR3 is CATSRDSTTPSYGYTF. The CDR3 DNA sequence: TGTGCCACCAGCAGAGATAGTACCACTCCTTCCTATGGCTACACCTTC. The chain couples TRBV15 to TRBJ1-2; D remains ambiguous. The germline V gene has CDR1 LNHNV and CDR2 YYDKDF (reference sequence). The CDR3 spans 16 residues. V dropped 0 bases and J dropped 4 bases, with 15 bases sitting between them. Together with reference TRBV15 and TRBJ1-2, the CDR3 gives the full variable domain: DAMVIQNPRYQVTQFGKPVTLSCSQTLNHNVMYWYQQKSSQAPKLLFHYYDKDFNNEADTPDNFQSRRPNTSFCFLDIRSPGLGDTAMYLCATSRDSTTPSYGYTFGSGTRLTVV.

This rearrangement joins TRBV19 to TRBJ1-2; 9 bases line up with TRBD1. Germline V gives CDR1 LNHDA, CDR2 SQIVND (reference sequence). V trimming: 7 bases; J trimming: 6 bases; junction bases outside the gene matches: 9. The CDR3 is 14 residues long. The DNA for the CDR3 is TGTGCCAGTACCCCCACAGGGGGCCGAAATGGCTACACCTTC. This translates into CASTPTGGRNGYTF.

The chain joins TRBV5-1 to TRBJ2-7; a possible D gene is TRBD1 (6 bases). Germline CDR1 SGHRS, CDR2 YFSETQ. V lost 4 bases and J 1 base, leaving 15 bases between the germline ends. The CDR3 spans 15 residues. The CDR3 reads CASSVQGQGSYEQYF. For the CDR3, the DNA is TGCGCCAGCAGCGTTCAGGGGCAGGGTTCCTACGAGCAGTACTTC.

In this sample, this clone turned up once. The gene calls are TRBV6-5 and TRBJ1-2; D is uncertain. V lost 7 bases, J lost 4 bases, and 10 bases lay in between. CDR1 and CDR2 from the germline V gene are MNHEY and SVGAGI. The CDR3 consists of 12 residues. The CDR3 loop reads CASTPSGYGYTF. Written as DNA, the CDR3 is TGTGCCAGCACCCCTTCCGGCTATGGCTACACCTTC.

The rearrangement uses TRBV6-1 and TRBJ1-1, with D hard to call. Germline V gene sequence: CDR1 MNHNS, CDR2 SASEGT. V was pared by 1 base and J by 9 bases, with 15 bases between. The CDR3 length is 14 residues. As DNA, the CDR3 is TGTGCCAGCAGTGAAGGGCCGACCAGAGGCCAAGCTTTCTTT. It encodes CASSEGPTRGQAFF.

Points on this clone: Distinct nucleotide sequences in the sample also encode this CDR3. Here the CDR3 reads CASSLGGGRYGYTF. The CDR3 region has the DNA TGTGCCAGCAGCTTAGGGGGGGGGCGCTATGGCTACACCTTC. The V gene is TRBV7-8, the J gene TRBJ1-2; D perhaps matches TRBD1 (6 bases). Deletions cut 1 base from V and 4 bases from J, with 10 bases between. Germline values: CDR1 SGHVS, CDR2 FQNEAQ. This CDR3 contains 14 residues.

The chain combines TRBV3-1 (or the pseudogene TRBV3-2) with TRBJ1-2; D gene unclear. Germline loops: CDR1 LGHDT, CDR2 YNNKEL (reference sequence). This CDR3 comprises 13 residues. Between the trimmed V and J ends, which lost 1 base and 8 bases, there was a span of 11 bases. The DNA for the CDR3 is TGTGCCAGCAGCCAAGCGACCTTTAGGGGCTACACCTTC. Its protein product is CASSQATFRGYTF.

This clone was seen only once. The chain combines TRBV24-1 with TRBJ2-3; D might be TRBD1 or TRBD2, each matching 5 bases. The CDR3 contains 16 residues. Germline loops: CDR1 KGHDR, CDR2 SFDVKD. V was cut by 3 bases and J by 2 bases, with 14 bases left in between. CDR3 coding DNA: TGTGCCACCAGTGATCCGGGGACCGGACTCACAGATACGCAGTATTTT. Its translation: CATSDPGTGLTDTQYF.

The chain combines TRBV10-3 with TRBJ1-1; 8 bases fit TRBD1. V shed 10 bases and J 3 bases; nucleotides not matched to a gene: 7. There are 13 residues in the CDR3. Germline values: CDR1 ENHRY, CDR2 SYGVKD. CDR3: CATHRGTDTEAFF. In nucleotides, the CDR3 is TGTGCCACCCACAGGGGGACGGACACTGAAGCTTTCTTT.

The genes are TRBV2 and TRBJ2-1; 8 positions match TRBD2. CDR1 and CDR2 from the germline V gene are SNHLY and FYNNEI. The CDR3 runs 14 residues. Trimming took 4 bases from V and 7 from J; bases not matched to a gene: 6. The CDR3, as DNA: TGTGCCAGCAGTGCGGGACTAGTTTTGAATGAGCAGTTCTTC. This sequence encodes CASSAGLVLNEQFF.

The V and J genes are TRBV14 and TRBJ1-1; 7 bases map to TRBD1. Trimming at V came to 3 bases and at J to 1 base, leaving 5 bases not matched to a gene. CDR3 length: 15 residues. The germline gives CDR1 SGHDN, CDR2 FVKESK. The CDR3 protein is CASSQQTGRNTEAFF. CDR3 nucleotide sequence: TGTGCCAGCAGCCAGCAGACAGGGAGGAACACTGAAGCTTTCTTT. Variable domain in full (rest from reference TRBV14 and TRBJ1-1): EAGVTQFPSHSVIEKGQTVTLRCDPISGHDNLYWYRRVMGKEIKFLLHFVKESKQDESGMPNNRFLAERTGGTYSTLKVQPAELEDSGVYFCASSQQTGRNTEAFFGQGTRLTVV.

The V gene is TRBV10-3, the J gene TRBJ2-3; D uncertain. V was trimmed by 4 bases and J by 2 bases, leaving 7 bases between them. This CDR3 contains 13 residues. Germline loops: CDR1 ENHRY, CDR2 SYGVKD. The CDR3 region has the DNA TGTGCCATCAGTGGGACCGTCACAGATACGCAGTATTTT. It yields the protein CAISGTVTDTQYF.